This T cell receptor (beta chain) was documented in a study of OX40 agonist ivuxolimab in advanced cancers. Study-wide context: Patients with prior anti-PD-1, anti-PD-L1 or anti-CTLA-4 therapy were eligible; about 41% had some. One hepatocellular carcinoma and two cutaneous melanoma patients partially responded. Findings and limits, study-wide: Patients who responded partially at 0.1-3.0 mg/kg showed clonal expansion ranking among the lowest. At 0.1 to 3.0 mg/kg and by week 6, CD4+ and CD8+ T cells in the blood had expanded clonally.

This CDR3 has 14 residues. Trimming took off 5 bases at V and 10 bases at J, with 17 bases between the two ends. Germline CDR1 reads MNHNS; CDR2 reads SASEGT. The repertoire was sequenced with immunoSEQ multiplex PCR; TCRdb's copy has only in-frame clones and lacks some. This sample yields about 14,000 clones, of which 65% to 80% are seen a single time; about 31% belongs to the top ten. In this sample, this clone turned up a few times. What it binds is not known. The receptor comes from an adult with an advanced solid tumor such as melanoma, head and neck, liver or kidney cancer. The sample here was CD4+ or CD8+ T cells sorted from blood, taken in a trial of the OX40 agonist ivuxolimab. The chain carries TRBV6-1 and TRBJ1-4; no definite D call. CDR3 DNA sequence: TGTGCCAGCAGTCCCGGGATCCCACGGGGAAAACTGTTTTTT. Translating gives CASSPGIPRGKLFF.